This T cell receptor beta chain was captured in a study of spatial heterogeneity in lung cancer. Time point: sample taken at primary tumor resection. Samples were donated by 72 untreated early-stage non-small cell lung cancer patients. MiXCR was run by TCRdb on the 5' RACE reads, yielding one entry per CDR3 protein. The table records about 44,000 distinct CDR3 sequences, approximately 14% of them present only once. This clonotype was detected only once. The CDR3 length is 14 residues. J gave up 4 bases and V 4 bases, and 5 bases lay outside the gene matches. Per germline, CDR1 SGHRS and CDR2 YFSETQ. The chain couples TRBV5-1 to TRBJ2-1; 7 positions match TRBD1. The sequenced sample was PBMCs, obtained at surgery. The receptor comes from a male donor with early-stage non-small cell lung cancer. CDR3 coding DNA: TGCGCCAGCAGCACGACAGGGATTTACAATGAGCAGTTCTTC. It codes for CASSTTGIYNEQFF.